Listed here are 14 T cell receptor beta chains from one sample, sequenced in a study of long-term antiretroviral therapy in people with HIV. Sequencing relied on immunoSEQ assay v3.0, run at survey level. Some clones are missing from TCRdb's copy, which holds only in-frame ones; the method was immunoSEQ multiplex PCR. The table has roughly 28,000 clones, about 95% seen once; the top ten hold under 8.5%. The sequences come from unsorted PBMCs, collected about 6.6 years after starting antiretroviral therapy. All receptors derive from a man aged 25-45 years with HIV.

The V gene is TRBV7-9, the J gene TRBJ1-2, with D perhaps matching TRBD1 (5 bases). The germline V and J ends were trimmed by 4 bases and 8 bases, with 26 bases remaining between them. Germline assignment: CDR1 SEHNR and CDR2 FQNEAQ (reference sequence). The CDR3 is made up of 17 amino acids. This chain's CDR3 is CASSSAGISSLEKGYTF. CDR3 DNA: TGTGCCAGCAGCTCAGCAGGGATCTCTAGCTTGGAGAAGGGCTACACCTTC.

The V call is TRBV6-5, the J call TRBJ2-1, with 10 nucleotides matching TRBD2. CDR3 length: 13 amino acids. The germline gives CDR1 MNHEY, CDR2 SVGAGI. V shed 3 bases, J shed 12 bases, and the junction held 5 bases outside the gene matches. CDR3 loop: CASSYTSGAWQFF. The CDR3 DNA sequence: TGTGCCAGCAGTTATACTAGCGGGGCTTGGCAGTTCTTC.

This clone has just one count. The chain joins TRBV6-5 to TRBJ1-2; tentatively, D is TRBD1 (6 bases). The CDR3 has 13 residues. Looked up from germline, CDR1 is MNHEY and CDR2 is SVGAGI. V was pared by 5 bases and J by 8 bases, with 15 bases between. CDR3 DNA: TGTGCCAGCAGTCCCATGGGGGCTGGGGGCTACACCTTC. Its protein product is CASSPMGAGGYTF.

V usage is TRBV19 and J usage is TRBJ2-2, with unresolved D. With 0 bases removed from V and 0 bases from J, the gap between germline ends came to 5 bases. CDR3 length: 15 amino acids. Per germline, CDR1 LNHDA and CDR2 SQIVND (reference sequence). CDR3 residues: CASSIDRPNTGELFF. The CDR3, as DNA: TGTGCCAGTAGTATAGACAGGCCGAACACCGGGGAGCTGTTTTTT.

The rearrangement uses TRBV19 and TRBJ2-5; tentative D call: TRBD1 (5 bases). Germline lookup yields CDR1 LNHDA and CDR2 SQIVND (reference sequence). This CDR3 comprises 13 residues. The germline V and J ends were trimmed by 6 bases and 5 bases, with 13 bases remaining between them. CDR3 in amino acids: CASRTGSSETQYF. CDR3 sequence (DNA): TGTGCCAGTAGAACAGGATCGTCGGAGACCCAGTACTTC.

This clone was picked up one time. The chain combines TRBV7-6 with TRBJ1-5, with unresolved D. The germline V gene encodes CDR1 SGHVS and CDR2 FNYEAQ. V dropped 1 base and J dropped 6 bases, with 4 bases sitting between them. This CDR3 has 12 amino acids. In DNA, the CDR3 is TGTGCCAGCAGCTTAGTTGGTCAGCCCCAGCATTTT. This sequence encodes CASSLVGQPQHF. Together with reference TRBV7-6 and TRBJ1-5, the CDR3 gives the full variable domain: GAGVSQSPRYKVTKRGQDVALRCDPISGHVSLYWYRQALGQGPEFLTYFNYEAQQDKSGLPNDRFSAERPEGSISTLTIQRTEQRDSAMYRCASSLVGQPQHFGDGTRLSIL.

The gene calls are TRBV2 and TRBJ1-5; D ambiguous. The germline gives CDR1 SNHLY, CDR2 FYNNEI. V dropped 0 bases and J dropped 0 bases, with 6 bases sitting between them. This CDR3 contains 15 residues. CDR3 bases: TGTGCCAGCAGTGAAGCTGGGGATAGCAATCAGCCCCAGCATTTT. Protein product: CASSEAGDSNQPQHF.

The V gene is TRBV7-9, the J gene TRBJ2-2; 7 positions agree with TRBD1. Germline CDR1 reads SEHNR; CDR2 reads FQNEAQ (reference sequence). V trimming: 0 bases; J trimming: 1 base; junction bases outside the gene matches: 11. This CDR3 is built from 19 residues. This CDR3 is CASSLAVGKQGWNTGELFF. The CDR3 nucleotides are TGTGCCAGCAGCTTAGCTGTGGGGAAACAGGGGTGGAACACCGGGGAGCTGTTTTTT.

This chain joins TRBV29-1 and TRBJ1-1, with D uncertain. Trimming left V 3 bases short and J 1 base short, with 12 bases between. The CDR3 runs to 14 residues. Germline loops: CDR1 SQVTM, CDR2 ANQGSEA. The CDR3, as DNA: TGCAGCGTTGAGCCGAGAACAGAGAACACTGAAGCTTTCTTT. This sequence encodes CSVEPRTENTEAFF.

This chain uses TRBV4-2 with TRBJ2-2, with TRBD2 matching 8 bases. This CDR3 contains 16 residues. Germline V lookup: CDR1 LGHNA, CDR2 YNFKEQ. Trimming at V came to 6 bases and at J to 6 bases, leaving 12 bases not matched to a gene. The CDR3 sequence: CASSTKDQAGAGELFF. The CDR3 coding sequence is TGTGCCAGCAGTACGAAGGACCAAGCGGGGGCCGGGGAGCTGTTTTTT.

The rearrangement uses TRBV6-1 and TRBJ1-2; 7 positions match TRBD1. CDR3 length: 15 amino acids. Germline trimming cut 1 base from V and 4 bases from J; bases unmatched to any gene: 6. CDR1 MNHNS and CDR2 SASEGT come from the germline V gene. DNA for the CDR3: TGTGCCAGCAGTGAAGGACACAGGGGCCCCTATGGCTACACCTTC. Translated: CASSEGHRGPYGYTF.

The rearrangement uses TRBV5-1 and TRBJ2-1; 11 positions agree with TRBD2. Per germline, CDR1 SGHRS and CDR2 YFSETQ. The junction had 2 bases not matched to a gene; V was cut back by 0 bases and J by 0 bases. The CDR3 extends over 17 amino acids. The CDR3 DNA sequence: TGCGCCAGCAGCTTGGCAGGACTAGCGGGCTCCTACAATGAGCAGTTCTTC. This gives the protein CASSLAGLAGSYNEQFF.

The CDR3 is CASSVGSGLNSPLHF. The DNA of the CDR3 is TGTGCCAGCAGCGTAGGGTCAGGCCTTAATTCACCCCTCCACTTT. The chain has TRBV9 and TRBJ1-6; D is undetermined. V lost 0 bases to trimming and J lost 6 bases, with 10 bases between them. The CDR3 is 15 amino acids. CDR1 and CDR2 (germline): SGDLS, YYNGEE.

The V gene is TRBV6-4, the J gene TRBJ1-1; D may be TRBD1 (5 bases). There are 14 residues in the CDR3. Between the trimmed V and J ends, which lost 3 bases and 5 bases, there was a span of 13 bases. Germline CDR1 and CDR2: MRHNA and SNTAGT. The CDR3 is CASSEIGGVTEAFF. DNA of the CDR3: TGTGCCAGCAGTGAAATCGGGGGGGTGACTGAAGCTTTCTTT.